Below are 18 T cell receptor beta chains sequenced from a single sample in a study of technical replicates of blood from four donors. This table comes from immunoSEQ multiplex PCR, and its TCRdb copy is limited to in-frame clones, with some not included. The sample shows approximately 82,000 clones, under 95% of them seen only once. Source material: T cells isolated from PBMCs. The receptor set was obtained from a human donor in good health.

The gene calls are TRBV5-1 and TRBJ1-1; D is undetermined. The V gene lost 1 base and the J gene lost 1 base, with 5 bases spanning the gap. CDR1 and CDR2 from the germline V gene are SGHRS and YFSETQ. This CDR3 comprises 13 residues. The CDR3 protein is CASSLTPNTEAFF. DNA of the CDR3: TGCGCCAGCAGCTTGACACCGAACACTGAAGCTTTCTTT.

This sequence joins TRBV10-3 and TRBJ1-5; 8 bases align to TRBD1. Trimming at V came to 3 bases and at J to 4 bases, leaving 8 bases not matched to a gene. CDR3 size: 16 residues. Germline loops: CDR1 ENHRY, CDR2 SYGVKD. The CDR3 here is CAISDGQGTTNQPQHF. The CDR3 bases are TGTGCCATCAGTGATGGACAGGGCACTACTAATCAGCCCCAGCATTTT.

This chain joins TRBV30 and TRBJ2-2, with D possibly matching TRBD2 (6 bases). CDR3 length equals 15 residues. The germline V gene encodes CDR1 GTSNPN and CDR2 SVGIG (reference sequence). V dropped 4 bases and J dropped 4 bases, with 16 bases sitting between them. CDR3 sequence reads: CAWNGRESGTGELFF. The CDR3 DNA reads as TGTGCCTGGAATGGGCGGGAAAGCGGCACCGGGGAGCTGTTTTTT.

Only one count was recorded for this clone. The chain couples TRBV5-1 to TRBJ2-1; 12 bases are a match to TRBD2. After removal of 3 bases from V and 14 bases from J, the junction contained 15 bases not matched to a gene. Germline CDR1 is SGHRS and CDR2 is YFSETQ. CDR3 length: 16 residues. CDR3 DNA: TGCGCCAGCAGCTATCGGACTAGCGGGAACATAGAGGATAAGTTCTTC. As protein: CASSYRTSGNIEDKFF.

In nucleotides, the CDR3 is TGTGCCAGCTCACCACCTGTTCCAGGCAGTGGCTACACCTTC. Its translation: CASSPPVPGSGYTF. The chain couples TRBV18 to TRBJ1-2; no clear D. Deletions cut 0 bases from V and 7 bases from J, with 12 bases between. Germline CDR1 KGHSH, CDR2 LQKENI. The CDR3 covers 14 residues.

CDR3 nucleotides: TGTGCCATCAGTGAGTCTTATCGGGAGGGTGATAATGAGCAGTTCTTC. Encoded protein: CAISESYREGDNEQFF. V is TRBV10-3 and J is TRBJ2-1; 8 positions match TRBD2. CDR1 ENHRY and CDR2 SYGVKD come from the germline V gene. With 0 bases clipped from V and 7 bases from J, the junction kept 8 bases outside the gene matches. The CDR3 is made up of 16 amino acids.

The gene calls are TRBV11-2 and TRBJ2-5; D might be TRBD2 (6 bases). CDR1 is SGHAT and CDR2 is FQNNGV in the germline V gene. CDR3 length equals 18 residues. With 4 bases removed from V and 4 bases from J, the gap between germline ends came to 25 bases. This CDR3 is CASSSLRLVGAIRETQYF. In nucleotides, the CDR3 is TGTGCCAGCAGCTCCCTCCGACTAGTTGGGGCCATTCGAGAGACCCAGTACTTC.

This rearrangement joins TRBV28 to TRBJ1-2; D is possibly TRBD1 (6 bases). V gave up 5 bases and J gave up 1 base, with 14 bases separating them. Looked up from germline, CDR1 is MDHEN and CDR2 is SYDVKM. The CDR3 runs 15 residues. The CDR3 loop reads CASSPGQRFNYGYTF. For the CDR3, the DNA is TGTGCCAGCAGTCCCGGACAGCGGTTTAACTATGGCTACACCTTC.

The chain recombines TRBV6-5 with TRBJ1-2, with TRBD1 matching over 7 bases. The germline gives CDR1 MNHEY, CDR2 SVGAGI. V shed 4 bases and J 4 bases; nucleotides not matched to a gene: 3. This CDR3 contains 13 residues. CDR3 amino acids: CASSWDRTYGYTF. CDR3 DNA: TGTGCCAGCAGTTGGGACAGAACCTATGGCTACACCTTC.

This chain uses TRBV5-1 with TRBJ2-1; possibly TRBD1 for D (6 bases). Germline assignment: CDR1 SGHRS and CDR2 YFSETQ. This CDR3 is 16 amino acids long. With 1 base removed from V and 3 bases from J, the gap between germline ends came to 14 bases. DNA of the CDR3: TGCGCCAGCAGCTTGATTCGGACAGCACTCTACAATGAGCAGTTCTTC. This sequence encodes CASSLIRTALYNEQFF.

The chain combines TRBV28 with TRBJ2-5, with 11 bases that match TRBD2. CDR1 and CDR2 (germline): MDHEN, SYDVKM. V gave up 3 bases and J gave up 4 bases; unmatched junction bases: 13. This CDR3 is built from 18 residues. Here the CDR3 reads CASSLPPLGLAVGETQYF. The CDR3 DNA is TGTGCCAGCAGTTTGCCTCCGTTGGGACTAGCGGTGGGAGAGACCCAGTACTTC.

This chain joins TRBV27 and TRBJ1-1, with 9 positions matching TRBD1. This CDR3 is built from 14 residues. J gave up 3 bases and V 7 bases, and 6 bases lay outside the gene matches. Germline V gene data show CDR1 as MNHEY and CDR2 as SMNVEV (reference sequence). The CDR3 spells CASKVGQGYTEAFF. For the CDR3, the DNA is TGTGCCAGCAAAGTGGGACAGGGCTACACTGAAGCTTTCTTT.

V and J are TRBV7-9 and TRBJ2-2; a weak D match, TRBD1 (5 bases). The germline gives CDR1 SEHNR, CDR2 FQNEAQ (reference sequence). The germline V and J ends were trimmed by 7 bases and 6 bases, with 27 bases remaining between them. The CDR3 runs 18 residues. The CDR3 DNA is TGTGCCAGCAAGAACAGCACTTTCGGCAGGGAAAACCCCGGGGAGCTGTTTTTT. Translation: CASKNSTFGRENPGELFF. The full variable domain, its missing parts supplied by reference TRBV7-9 and TRBJ2-2, is DTGVSQNPRHKITKRGQNVTFRCDPISEHNRLYWYRQTLGQGPEFLTYFQNEAQLEKSRLLSDRFSAERPKGSFSTLEIQRTEQGDSAMYLCASKNSTFGRENPGELFFGEGSRLTVL.

The V and J genes are TRBV29-1 and TRBJ2-2; TRBD2 matches at 7 bases. The CDR3 runs 15 residues. V lost 4 bases and J lost 0; bases outside the gene matches: 5. CDR1 is SQVTM and CDR2 is ANQGSEA in the germline V gene. As DNA, the CDR3 is TGCAGCGTTGGAAGCGGGACTGCGAACACCGGGGAGCTGTTTTTT. Translation gives CSVGSGTANTGELFF.

This clone was seen a handful of times. Additional DNA sequences in this sample encode the identical CDR3. This chain joins TRBV30 and TRBJ1-5, with TRBD1 as a possible D gene (6 bases). V dropped 0 bases and J dropped 7 bases, with 10 bases sitting between them. The germline gives CDR1 GTSNPN, CDR2 SVGIG (reference sequence). This CDR3 region has 13 residues. CDR3 loop: CAWSVQGDQPQHF. For the CDR3, the DNA is TGTGCCTGGAGTGTACAGGGTGACCAGCCCCAGCATTTT. The whole variable domain, filled in from reference TRBV30 and TRBJ1-5, reads SQTIHQWPATLVQPVGSPLSLECTVEGTSNPNLYWYRQAAGRGLQLLFYSVGIGQISSEVPQNLSASRPQDRQFILSSKKLLLSDSGFYLCAWSVQGDQPQHFGDGTRLSIL.

The genes are TRBV7-9 and TRBJ2-1; TRBD2 is a possible D gene (6 bases). V lost 5 bases and J 3 bases, leaving 14 bases between the germline ends. The CDR3 extends over 15 amino acids. The germline gives CDR1 SEHNR, CDR2 FQNEAQ (reference sequence). The CDR3 nucleotides are TGTGCCAGCAGCAGCCGGGACTCCTACTACAATGAGCAGTTCTTC. Its translation: CASSSRDSYYNEQFF.

The chain has TRBV20-1 and TRBJ2-7; no clear D gene. The CDR3 is 11 residues long. The V and J ends lost 5 bases and 2 bases respectively, with 7 bases between them. CDR1 is DFQATT, CDR2 SNEGSKA, per germline (reference sequence). The CDR3, as DNA: TGCAGTGCTGATGGCCCCTACGAGCAGTACTTC. This gives the protein CSADGPYEQYF.

This chain links TRBV19 with TRBJ2-7, with D maybe TRBD2 (6 bases). Germline loops: CDR1 LNHDA, CDR2 SQIVND (reference sequence). The CDR3 consists of 16 residues. Trimming removed 3 bases at V and 1 base at J, with 16 bases between. The CDR3 bases are TGTGCCAGTAGTATCGGTGGGGGGTTAGCGTCCTACGAGCAGTACTTC. This gives the protein CASSIGGGLASYEQYF. The variable domain in full, completed from reference TRBV19 and TRBJ2-7, reads DGGITQSPKYLFRKEGQNVTLSCEQNLNHDAMYWYRQDPGQGLRLIYYSQIVNDFQKGDIAEGYSVSREKKESFPLTVTSAQKNPTAFYLCASSIGGGLASYEQYFGPGTRLTVT.